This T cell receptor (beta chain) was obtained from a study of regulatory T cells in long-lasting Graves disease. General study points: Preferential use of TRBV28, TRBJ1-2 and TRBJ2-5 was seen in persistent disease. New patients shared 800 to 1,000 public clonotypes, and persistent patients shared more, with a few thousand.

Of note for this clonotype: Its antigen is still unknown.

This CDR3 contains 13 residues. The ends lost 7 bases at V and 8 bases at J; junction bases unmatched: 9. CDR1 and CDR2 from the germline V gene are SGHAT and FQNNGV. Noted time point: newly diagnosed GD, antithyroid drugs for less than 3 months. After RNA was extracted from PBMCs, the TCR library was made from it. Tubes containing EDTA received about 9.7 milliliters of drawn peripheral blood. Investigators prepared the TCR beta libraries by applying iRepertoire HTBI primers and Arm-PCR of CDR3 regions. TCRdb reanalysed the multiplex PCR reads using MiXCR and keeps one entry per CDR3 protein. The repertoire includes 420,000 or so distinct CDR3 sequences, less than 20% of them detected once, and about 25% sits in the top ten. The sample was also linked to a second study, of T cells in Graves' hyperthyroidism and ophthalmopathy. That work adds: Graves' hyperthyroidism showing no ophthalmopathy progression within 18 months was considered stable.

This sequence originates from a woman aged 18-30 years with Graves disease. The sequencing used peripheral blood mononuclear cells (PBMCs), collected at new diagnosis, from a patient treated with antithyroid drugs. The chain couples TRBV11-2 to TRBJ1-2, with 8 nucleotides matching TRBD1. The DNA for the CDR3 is TGTGCCAGCACCCCAGACAGGGGCCACGGCTACACCTTC. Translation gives CASTPDRGHGYTF.